This passage covers 11 T cell receptor beta chains from one sample sequenced in a study of T cell responses to AZD1222 COVID-19 vaccine. Assay used: immunoSEQ multiplex PCR; TCRdb lists only in-frame clones, some missing. The repertoire has 100,000 to 150,000 clones, 88% of them found once; the top ten carry around 5.8%. The specimen was peripheral blood, collected on day 0 of AZD1222 vaccination. The receptor set was obtained from an adult in good health.

This clone was picked up one time. The CDR3: CASSFRDAHQPQHF. In DNA form, the CDR3 reads TGTGCCAGCAGTTTTAGGGACGCCCATCAGCCCCAGCATTTT. The chain couples TRBV28 to TRBJ1-5; the D gene is possibly TRBD1 (5 bases). V was cut by 3 bases and J by 5 bases, with 11 bases left in between. The germline V gene has CDR1 MDHEN and CDR2 SYDVKM. The CDR3 contains 14 residues. Drawing the rest from reference TRBV28 and TRBJ1-5, the complete variable domain is DVKVTQSSRYLVKRTGEKVFLECVQDMDHENMFWYRQDPGLGLRLIYFSYDVKMKEKGDIPEGYSVSREKKERFSLILESASTNQTSMYLCASSFRDAHQPQHFGDGTRLSIL.

The chain is built from TRBV3-1 (or the pseudogene TRBV3-2) and TRBJ2-1; 12 positions agree with TRBD2. CDR1 is LGHDT, CDR2 YNNKEL, per germline (reference sequence). V gave up 3 bases and J gave up 6 bases; unmatched junction bases: 12. This CDR3 comprises 18 residues. Here the CDR3 DNA reads TGTGCCAGCAGCCAGTGGGCTAGCGGGAGGGTCGGGGGCAATGAGCAGTTCTTC. Its translation is CASSQWASGRVGGNEQFF.

The chain is built from TRBV5-1 and TRBJ1-5; 12 positions agree with TRBD1. CDR1 is SGHRS, CDR2 YFSETQ, per germline. This CDR3 has 15 residues. The junction had 6 bases not matched to a gene; V was cut back by 4 bases and J by 7 bases. CDR3 in amino acids: CASSPGQGASQPQHF. The CDR3 DNA reads TGCGCCAGCAGCCCGGGACAGGGGGCATCCCAGCCCCAGCATTTT. Drawing the rest from reference TRBV5-1 and TRBJ1-5, the complete variable domain is KAGVTQTPRYLIKTRGQQVTLSCSPISGHRSVSWYQQTPGQGLQFLFEYFSETQRNKGNFPGRFSGRQFSNSRSEMNVSTLELGDSALYLCASSPGQGASQPQHFGDGTRLSIL.

The CDR3 region has the DNA TGTGCCAGCAGCGTAAAGGATACTGAAGCTTTCTTT. Translated: CASSVKDTEAFF. The chain links TRBV9 to TRBJ1-1; the D is unclear. Trimming stripped 1 base from V and 5 bases from J, with 6 bases between. This CDR3 is built from 12 residues. Germline V gene data show CDR1 as SGDLS and CDR2 as YYNGEE.

The genes are TRBV2 and TRBJ1-1; D unresolved. V dropped 5 bases and J dropped 5 bases, with 12 bases sitting between them. The length of the CDR3 is 13 residues. In germline, CDR1 is SNHLY, CDR2 FYNNEI. CDR3 region: CASSRAQSTEAFF. The CDR3 DNA sequence: TGTGCCAGCAGTCGGGCACAGAGTACTGAAGCTTTCTTT.

In its sample, this clone was seen once. This CDR3 is also generated by other DNA sequences in the sample. This chain uses TRBV5-1 with TRBJ2-5; D not resolved. V gave up 0 bases and J gave up 2 bases, with 8 bases separating them. Germline CDR1 SGHRS, CDR2 YFSETQ. The CDR3 runs to 14 residues. This chain's CDR3 is CASSLVQPQETQYF. The CDR3 DNA sequence: TGCGCCAGCAGCTTGGTGCAGCCGCAAGAGACCCAGTACTTC. The complete variable domain, with remaining parts taken from reference TRBV5-1 and TRBJ2-5, reads KAGVTQTPRYLIKTRGQQVTLSCSPISGHRSVSWYQQTPGQGLQFLFEYFSETQRNKGNFPGRFSGRQFSNSRSEMNVSTLELGDSALYLCASSLVQPQETQYFGPGTRLLVL.

This clone has just one count. The rearrangement joins TRBV16 to TRBJ1-1; tentatively, D is TRBD1 (6 bases). V shed 7 bases and J shed 1 base, with 13 bases lying between them. CDR1 KGHSY and CDR2 FQNENV come from the germline V gene. The CDR3 is 14 residues long. The chain's CDR3 is CASTPRGANTEAFF. DNA of the CDR3: TGTGCCAGCACCCCCCGGGGGGCGAACACTGAAGCTTTCTTT.

The rearrangement uses TRBV11-2 and TRBJ2-7; no definite D call. Germline CDR1 is SGHAT and CDR2 is FQNNGV. The CDR3 contains 14 residues. The V and J ends lost 1 base and 6 bases respectively, with 13 bases between them. The CDR3 sequence is CASSLVGTLSEQYF. The CDR3 bases are TGTGCCAGCAGCTTAGTAGGCACCCTTTCCGAGCAGTACTTC.

This clone showed up just a few times. The chain couples TRBV20-1 to TRBJ2-1; D uncertain. The germline V and J ends were trimmed by 8 bases and 6 bases, with 8 bases remaining between them. CDR1 and CDR2 (germline): DFQATT, SNEGSKA (reference sequence). CDR3 length equals 10 residues. CDR3 sequence: CSPTSNEQFF. The CDR3 bases are TGCAGTCCGACGAGCAATGAGCAGTTCTTC.

This chain joins TRBV4-1 and TRBJ1-6; weak D call: TRBD1 (6 bases). CDR3 size: 16 residues. The V gene's germline CDR1 is MGHRA and CDR2 YSYEKL. Trimming pared 3 bases from V and 7 bases from J, leaving 16 bases between. The CDR3 reads CASSHPDRLLNSPLHF. CDR3 nucleotides: TGCGCCAGCAGCCACCCGGACAGATTACTGAATTCACCCCTCCACTTT.

V usage is TRBV7-9 and J usage is TRBJ2-1, with D possibly TRBD1 on 5 matching bases. Trimming took off 3 bases at V and 7 bases at J, with 16 bases between the two ends. Germline V gene sequence: CDR1 SEHNR, CDR2 FQNEAQ (reference sequence). There are 15 residues in the CDR3. CDR3 in amino acids: CASSFGSGQKNEQFF. For the CDR3, the DNA is TGTGCCAGCAGCTTCGGGTCAGGGCAAAAAAATGAGCAGTTCTTC. Looking up the rest from reference TRBV7-9 and TRBJ2-1 gives the full variable domain: DTGVSQNPRHKITKRGQNVTFRCDPISEHNRLYWYRQTLGQGPEFLTYFQNEAQLEKSRLLSDRFSAERPKGSFSTLEIQRTEQGDSAMYLCASSFGSGQKNEQFFGPGTRLTVL.